This TCR beta chain comes out of a study of neurological immune-mediated disorders. Via MiXCR, TCRdb re-called the 5' RACE reads, giving one row per CDR3 protein. The table records more than 30,000 distinct CDR3 sequences, approximately 7.2% of them present only once. CDR1 is SGHRS, CDR2 YFSETQ, per germline. With 2 bases clipped from V and 2 bases from J, the junction kept 12 bases outside the gene matches. The CDR3 contains 18 residues. Many counts were recorded for this clonotype. This clonotype originated in a man in his forties or fifties in good health. Sequences were obtained from CD4+ T cells from blood. V usage is TRBV5-1 and J usage is TRBJ2-7; TRBD2 matches at 11 bases. CDR3 sequence reads: CASSFPGFGTSGTYEQYF. Here the CDR3 DNA reads TGCGCCAGCAGCTTTCCGGGCTTCGGGACTAGCGGTACCTACGAGCAGTACTTC.